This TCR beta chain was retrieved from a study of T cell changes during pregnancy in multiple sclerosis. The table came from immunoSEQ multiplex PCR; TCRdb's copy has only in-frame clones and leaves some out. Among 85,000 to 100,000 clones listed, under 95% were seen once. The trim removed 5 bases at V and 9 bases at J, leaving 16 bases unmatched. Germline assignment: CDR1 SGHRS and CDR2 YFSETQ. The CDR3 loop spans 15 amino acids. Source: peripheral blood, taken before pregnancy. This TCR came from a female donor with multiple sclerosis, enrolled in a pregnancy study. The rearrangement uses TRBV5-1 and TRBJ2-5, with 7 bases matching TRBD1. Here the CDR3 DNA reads TGCGCCAGCAGAAAGCCAGACAGGGAGTTGGGGGCCCAGTACTTC. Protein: CASRKPDRELGAQYF.